Presented here are 24 T cell receptor beta chains from one specimen sequenced in a study of cytomegalovirus exposure and HLA in healthy donors. The PCR ran on 60 Vbeta and 13 Jbeta primers. Method: immunoSEQ multiplex PCR; TCRdb's copy keeps in-frame clones and lacks some. Of approximately 150,000 clones listed, 65% to 85% are singletons. The specimen was PBMCs. These receptors originate from a woman in her thirties in good health and CMV-seropositive.

V and J are TRBV6-5 and TRBJ1-5, with D maybe TRBD1 (5 bases). Trimming pared 5 bases from V and 3 bases from J, leaving 8 bases between. From germline, CDR1 is MNHEY and CDR2 SVGAGI. There are 13 residues in the CDR3. CDR3 in amino acids: CASSAGVNQPQHF. The CDR3, as DNA: TGTGCCAGCAGTGCGGGGGTCAATCAGCCCCAGCATTTT.

The chain employs TRBV4-1 and TRBJ1-1, with a possible D match to TRBD1 (5 bases). Germline lookup yields CDR1 MGHRA and CDR2 YSYEKL. This CDR3 is 13 amino acids long. V was pared by 3 bases and J by 0 bases, with 5 bases between. The CDR3 DNA reads TGCGCCAGCAGCCAGACAGTGAACACTGAAGCTTTCTTT. Residues: CASSQTVNTEAFF.

The chain links TRBV7-6 to TRBJ2-1; D is perhaps TRBD1 (5 bases). Trimming removed 5 bases from V and 10 bases from J, with 12 bases in between. The CDR3 extends over 12 amino acids. Germline V gene lookup returns CDR1 SGHVS and CDR2 FNYEAQ. Written as DNA, the CDR3 is TGTGCCAGCAGCCTCAGGGTGAGCGAGCAGTTCTTC. This translates into CASSLRVSEQFF.

This clone was counted once. V is TRBV15 and J is TRBJ1-1; D gene uncertain. The CDR3 has 15 amino acids. The V gene lost 4 bases and the J gene lost 1 base, with 13 bases spanning the gap. Germline assignment: CDR1 LNHNV and CDR2 YYDKDF (reference sequence). The CDR3 DNA reads TGTGCCACCAGCACACGGACGGCGGGGAACACTGAAGCTTTCTTT. Its translation is CATSTRTAGNTEAFF.

The genes are TRBV11-2 and TRBJ2-7; no definite D call. The ends were cut back, 1 base at V and 0 bases at J, with 7 bases in the middle. The CDR3 length is 14 residues. Germline V gene data show CDR1 as SGHAT and CDR2 as FQNNGV. CDR3 sequence reads: CASSLVSLSYEQYF. CDR3 DNA sequence: TGTGCCAGCAGCTTAGTGAGTCTCTCCTACGAGCAGTACTTC.

V is TRBV15 and J is TRBJ2-3, with a tentative D call TRBD1 (7 bases). V shed 1 base and J shed 8 bases, with 13 bases lying between them. The CDR3 runs to 14 residues. Germline assignment: CDR1 LNHNV and CDR2 YYDKDF (reference sequence). For the CDR3, the DNA is TGTGCCACCAGCAGAGGAGGGCAGGGGGGTACGCAGTATTTT. Translation gives CATSRGGQGGTQYF.

The chain employs TRBV7-7 and TRBJ2-2; D possibly corresponds to TRBD1 (6 bases). Trimming left V 1 base short and J 6 bases short, with 9 bases between. Germline V lookup: CDR1 SSHAT, CDR2 FNYEAQ (reference sequence). The length of the CDR3 is 14 residues. The CDR3 DNA is TGTGCCAGCAGCTTAGGGCCAGGGGCCGGGGAGCTGTTTTTT. Protein sequence: CASSLGPGAGELFF.

The J gene is TRBJ1-4, the V gene TRBV4-3; D possibly corresponds to TRBD1 (6 bases). Germline CDR1 LGHNA, CDR2 YSLEER. This CDR3 comprises 18 residues. V lost 3 bases and J 6 bases, leaving 23 bases between the germline ends. The CDR3 nucleotides read TGCGCCAGCAGCCAGGCGGCACTTGTCAGGGGACGAGATGAAAAACTGTTTTTT. It encodes CASSQAALVRGRDEKLFF.

The rearrangement uses TRBV21-1 and TRBJ1-5; the listed D gene, TRBD1, was not tested against the DNA. TRBV21-1 is flagged as a pseudogene. This CDR3 has 14 residues. The CDR3 is CASSFRQGEQPQHF. The CDR3 DNA reads TGTGCCAGCAGCTTTCGACAGGGAGAGCAGCCCCAGCATTTT.

The chain employs TRBV6-4 and TRBJ1-1; D call uncertain. The germline gives CDR1 MRHNA, CDR2 SNTAGT. There are 14 residues in the CDR3. The germline V and J ends were trimmed by 5 bases and 5 bases, with 15 bases remaining between them. CDR3 nucleotide sequence: TGTGCCAGCAGTCCTAACCCGACGGGGACTGAAGCTTTCTTT. It is translated as CASSPNPTGTEAFF.

V is TRBV7-3 and J is TRBJ2-1, with unresolved D. V lost 3 bases, J lost 6 bases, and 9 bases lay in between. There are 13 residues in the CDR3. Per germline, CDR1 SGHTA and CDR2 FQGTGA. This CDR3 is CASSLGEVNEQFF. The DNA for the CDR3 is TGTGCCAGCAGCTTGGGTGAGGTCAATGAGCAGTTCTTC.

V and J are TRBV4-1 and TRBJ1-4; 9 bases match TRBD1. This CDR3 region has 13 residues. Germline CDR1 MGHRA, CDR2 YSYEKL. After removal of 6 bases from V and 11 bases from J, the junction contained 7 bases not matched to a gene. In nucleotides, the CDR3 is TGCGCCAGCAGTCCCCGGGACAGGGATAAACTGTTTTTT. Its protein product is CASSPRDRDKLFF.

J is TRBJ2-3 and V is TRBV5-1; TRBD1 is a possible D gene (5 bases). There are 14 residues in the CDR3. Trimming shortened V by 6 bases and J by 0 bases, and 11 bases separated the two germline ends. Germline assignment: CDR1 SGHRS and CDR2 YFSETQ. The CDR3 DNA sequence: TGCGCCAGCATCCAGGGAATGAGCACAGATACGCAGTATTTT. Translation gives CASIQGMSTDTQYF.

This clone was seen a single time. The chain couples TRBV28 to TRBJ1-5; TRBD1 agrees at 7 bases. The CDR3 is 16 residues long. V dropped 6 bases and J dropped 7; count of bases not matched to a gene: 15. Germline V gene data show CDR1 as MDHEN and CDR2 as SYDVKM. The CDR3 DNA is TGTGCCAGCAGACTCTCTGCGACAGGGTTGAAGCAGCCCCAGCATTTT. This codes for CASRLSATGLKQPQHF.

V is TRBV9 and J is TRBJ2-7; no definite D call. Germline values: CDR1 SGDLS, CDR2 YYNGEE. This CDR3 comprises 14 residues. Trimming removed 0 bases at V and 0 bases at J, with 7 bases between. The CDR3 sequence is CASSVASSSYEQYF. The DNA for the CDR3 is TGTGCCAGCAGCGTAGCTAGTAGCTCCTACGAGCAGTACTTC.

This chain joins TRBV7-8 and TRBJ1-5; 7 bases agree with TRBD1. From germline, CDR1 is SGHVS and CDR2 FQNEAQ. After removal of 2 bases from V and 1 base from J, the junction contained 5 bases not matched to a gene. CDR3 length: 16 residues. The CDR3 sequence: CASSLFTGQSNQPQHF. CDR3 coding DNA: TGTGCCAGCAGCTTATTTACGGGACAGAGCAATCAGCCCCAGCATTTT.

The V gene is TRBV4-1, the J gene TRBJ1-1; TRBD1 might be the D (6 bases). The CDR3 has 15 residues. Trimming shortened V by 4 bases and J by 4 bases, and 16 bases separated the two germline ends. CDR1 MGHRA and CDR2 YSYEKL come from the germline V gene. The CDR3 region is CASSPGTPKTTEAFF. CDR3 DNA sequence: TGCGCCAGCAGCCCTGGGACACCAAAGACCACTGAAGCTTTCTTT.

This chain links TRBV13 with TRBJ2-5; D unclear. V was shortened by 5 bases and J by 1 base, with 8 bases between the two germline ends. Per germline, CDR1 PRHDT and CDR2 FYEKMQ (reference sequence). The CDR3 spans 13 residues. CDR3 bases: TGTGCCAGCAGCCCTATTGGCCAAGAGACCCAGTACTTC. Protein: CASSPIGQETQYF.

The rearrangement links TRBV19 to TRBJ2-5, with no clear D. The CDR3 is 13 amino acids. V was trimmed by 6 bases and J by 4 bases, leaving 12 bases between them. CDR1 is LNHDA and CDR2 is SQIVND in the germline V gene (reference sequence). CDR3 residues: CASRRAFPETQYF. For the CDR3, the DNA is TGTGCCAGTAGGCGCGCGTTCCCAGAGACCCAGTACTTC.

The rearrangement uses TRBV5-1 and TRBJ2-3; tentatively, D is TRBD1 (5 bases). V lost 8 bases and J 2 bases, leaving 15 bases between the germline ends. Per the germline V gene, CDR1 is SGHRS and CDR2 is YFSETQ. CDR3 size: 14 residues. Here the CDR3 reads CASGSGIYTDTQYF. CDR3 sequence (DNA): TGCGCCAGTGGTTCAGGGATATACACAGATACGCAGTATTTT.

This chain uses TRBV2 with TRBJ1-2, with 7 bases matching TRBD1. J lost 5 bases, V lost 4 bases, and 7 bases had no gene match. The CDR3 contains 14 residues. In germline, CDR1 is SNHLY, CDR2 FYNNEI. CDR3 in amino acids: CASSGGQRSYGYTF. CDR3 nucleotides: TGTGCCAGCAGTGGGGGACAGCGCTCTTATGGCTACACCTTC.

This chain uses TRBV10-3 with TRBJ2-7, with D possibly being TRBD1 (7 bases). The V gene's germline CDR1 is ENHRY and CDR2 SYGVKD. The CDR3 runs to 15 residues. V dropped 6 bases and J dropped 2 bases, with 17 bases sitting between them. CDR3 coding DNA: TGTGCCATCAGAGAGGCAGGGGGGCAGGCCTACGAGCAGTACTTC. Its protein is CAIREAGGQAYEQYF.

V gene TRBV30 combines with J gene TRBJ1-5, with no clear D. Germline V gene data show CDR1 as GTSNPN and CDR2 as SVGIG (reference sequence). V gave up 1 base and J gave up 0 bases, with 7 bases separating them. The CDR3 loop spans 14 amino acids. The CDR3 bases are TGTGCCTGGAGTGGAGCCTATAGCAATCAGCCCCAGCATTTT. Translation: CAWSGAYSNQPQHF.

The CDR3 DNA reads as TGCGCCAGCAGTTATAAGCGGGGCCTTAGGGGGCAGTACTTC. It specifies CASSYKRGLRGQYF. V is TRBV4-3 and J is TRBJ2-5; the D gene is possibly TRBD2 (7 bases). With 6 bases removed from V and 11 bases from J, the gap between germline ends came to 22 bases. The CDR3 loop spans 14 amino acids. Germline assignment: CDR1 LGHNA and CDR2 YSLEER.